These T cell receptor beta chains were read from a single sample in a study of blood T cell repertoires in COVID-19. Sequenced by immunoSEQ multiplex PCR; TCRdb stores in-frame clones only, minus some. Altogether some 200,000 clones are present, about four fifths being singletons, with the ten largest covering roughly 12%. Sample: PBMCs or T cells enriched from blood (not recorded which). The receptors derive from a man in his forties or fifties who had recovered from COVID-19. The CDR3 runs from the conserved cysteine through the conserved F or W. Fields, in order: V gene, clone size, J gene, D gene, CDR3 protein, CDR3 DNA. D genes are given only for firm matches. Only some rows state a clone size, as once, few, many or a class for expanded clones.

TRBV7-8,-,TRBJ1-1,-,CASSSTGNTEAFF,TGTGCCAGCAGCTCTACAGGGAACACTGAAGCTTTCTTT
TRBV19,-,TRBJ1-2,TRBD1,CASSLRGQLYGYTF,TGTGCCAGTAGTCTTCGGGGACAGCTCTATGGCTACACCTTC
TRBV5-1,-,TRBJ2-2,TRBD2,CASSPGGTGTGELFF,TGCGCCAGCAGCCCCGGGGGGACGGGCACCGGGGAGCTGTTTTTT
TRBV4-3,-,TRBJ1-6,TRBD1,CASSEHTGAGSPLHF,TGCGCCAGCAGCGAACATACAGGGGCAGGTTCACCCCTCCACTTT
TRBV5-1,many,TRBJ2-7,TRBD1,CASSLDPGQGAYEQYF,TGCGCCAGCAGCTTGGACCCGGGACAGGGAGCCTACGAGCAGTACTTC
TRBV18,-,TRBJ1-3,TRBD1,CASSRPGTGTLRNTIYF,TGTGCCAGCTCACGACCCGGGACAGGGACCCTCCGAAACACCATATATTTT
TRBV30,-,TRBJ1-2,-,CAGGTGYGYTF,TGTGCCGGGGGAACGGGTTATGGCTACACCTTC
TRBV13,-,TRBJ1-6,-,CASSLGSGGPRNSPLHF,TGTGCCAGCAGCTTAGGTTCCGGTGGTCCGCGGAATTCACCCCTCCACTTT
TRBV4-3,-,TRBJ2-7,TRBD2,CASSQGLAGEQYF,TGCGCCAGCAGCCAAGGCCTAGCGGGCGAGCAGTACTTC
TRBV5-6,-,TRBJ2-7,-,CASSLARTDEQYF,TGTGCCAGCAGCCTCGCTCGAACGGACGAGCAGTACTTC
TRBV7-2,-,TRBJ2-5,-,CASSLGVNSQETQYF,TGTGCCAGCAGCTTAGGAGTGAATAGCCAAGAGACCCAGTACTTC
TRBV2,-,TRBJ1-2,-,CASSEATSRDGYTF,TGTGCCAGCAGTGAAGCAACTTCAAGAGATGGCTACACCTTC
TRBV6-2/TRBV6-3,-,TRBJ2-7,TRBD1,CASSWTQGGSYEQYF,TGTGCCAGCAGTTGGACACAGGGGGGCTCCTACGAGCAGTACTTC
TRBV27,many,TRBJ1-2,TRBD1,CASSLYRGANYGYTF,TGTGCCAGCAGTTTATACAGGGGGGCTAACTATGGCTACACCTTC
TRBV7-2,-,TRBJ1-5,-,CASSLGTSRGQPQHF,TGTGCCAGCAGCTTAGGGACATCAAGGGGTCAGCCCCAGCATTTT
TRBV30,-,TRBJ1-2,-,CARQTGTGYGYTF,TGTGCCAGACAAACAGGGACGGGCTATGGCTACACCTTC
TRBV4-3,-,TRBJ1-1,-,CASSQDFSTEAFF,TGCGCCAGCAGCCAAGATTTTAGCACTGAAGCTTTCTTT
TRBV6-5,many,TRBJ2-1,-,CASSYPPTTEQFF,TGTGCCAGCAGTTACCCACCGACTACCGAGCAGTTCTTC
TRBV4-3,-,TRBJ2-3,-,CASSRLVGADTQYF,TGCGCCAGCAGCCGCTTGGTGGGAGCGGATACGCAGTATTTT
TRBV19,-,TRBJ1-1,-,CASSGSKNTEAFF,TGTGCCAGTAGTGGCAGTAAGAACACTGAAGCTTTCTTT
TRBV7-2,-,TRBJ2-1,-,CASSPEGVPNEQFF,TGTGCCAGCAGCCCCGAGGGCGTCCCGAATGAGCAGTTCTTC
TRBV29-1,-,TRBJ2-1,-,CSVSRTGGGGDEQFF,TGCAGCGTCTCCCGAACTGGCGGAGGGGGGGATGAGCAGTTCTTC
TRBV7-7,-,TRBJ2-5,TRBD1,CASSQQGAQETQYF,TGTGCTAGCAGCCAACAGGGGGCGCAGGAGACCCAGTACTTC
TRBV18,once,TRBJ2-4,-,CASTPPGGIGNIQYF,TGTGCCAGCACCCCGCCAGGGGGGATAGGGAACATTCAGTACTTC
TRBV30,-,TRBJ1-5,-,CAWSPREDQPQHF,TGTGCCTGGAGTCCCAGGGAGGATCAGCCCCAGCATTTT
TRBV6-2/TRBV6-3,few,TRBJ1-5,TRBD1,CASSKTGGRQPQHF,TGTGCCAGCAGTAAGACAGGGGGCAGGCAGCCCCAGCATTTT
TRBV2,-,TRBJ1-4,-,CATSFRRGGEKLFF,TGTGCCACCTCCTTCCGACGGGGGGGAGAAAAACTGTTTTTT
TRBV7-9,-,TRBJ1-1,-,CASSPDSFMNTEAFF,TGTGCCAGCAGCCCGGACAGTTTCATGAACACTGAAGCTTTCTTT
TRBV7-9,-,TRBJ1-2,TRBD1,CASSLTWTGADGYTF,TGTGCCAGCAGCCTAACCTGGACAGGGGCGGATGGCTACACCTTC
TRBV30,-,TRBJ1-1,-,CAWDGNTEAFF,TGTGCCTGGGACGGGAACACTGAAGCTTTCTTT
TRBV6-2/TRBV6-3,once,TRBJ1-2,TRBD1,CASSYRGQGNYGYTF,TGTGCCAGCAGTTACCGGGGACAGGGAAACTATGGCTACACCTTC
TRBV7-2,-,TRBJ1-5,-,CASSPFIGGEQPQHF,TGTGCCAGCAGCCCGTTTATCGGGGGAGAACAGCCCCAGCATTTT
TRBV28,few,TRBJ2-7,-,CASSQPGYEQYF,TGTGCCAGCAGCCAACCCGGGTACGAGCAGTACTTC
TRBV7-2,few,TRBJ2-1,TRBD2,CASSLLAGVNEQFF,TGTGCCAGCAGCTTGCTAGCGGGGGTCAATGAGCAGTTCTTC
TRBV5-1,-,TRBJ2-3,TRBD2,CASSLEASGSTDTQYF,TGCGCCAGCAGCTTGGAGGCTAGCGGGAGCACAGATACGCAGTATTTT
TRBV5-1,-,TRBJ1-2,-,CASSPDSNYGYTF,TGCGCCAGCAGCCCGGACAGCAACTATGGCTACACCTTC
TRBV2,once,TRBJ1-2,-,CASRGDITNYGYTF,TGTGCCAGCAGGGGGGACATTACTAACTATGGCTACACCTTC
TRBV11-2,-,TRBJ2-1,TRBD1,CASSPRTGWSYNEQFF,TGTGCCAGCAGCCCTCGGACAGGGTGGTCCTACAATGAGCAGTTCTTC
TRBV6-2/TRBV6-3,-,TRBJ2-1,-,CASSYFAGRYNEQFF,TGTGCCAGCAGTTACTTTGCGGGGAGGTACAATGAGCAGTTCTTC
TRBV3-1/TRBV3-2,-,TRBJ2-3,TRBD2,CATRLLAGGKDTQYF,TGTGCCACCCGATTACTAGCGGGAGGGAAAGATACGCAGTATTTT
TRBV10-1,-,TRBJ2-5,-,CASSDTTYQETQYF,TGCGCCAGCAGTGATACAACGTACCAAGAGACCCAGTACTTC
TRBV28,few,TRBJ2-2,-,CASSLWNRVGSEGSNTGELFF,TGTGCCAGCAGTTTATGGAACAGGGTGGGAAGCGAGGGTTCGAACACCGGGGAGCTGTTTTTT
TRBV4-2,-,TRBJ2-1,TRBD2,CASSQDPSGGYNEQFF,TGTGCCAGCAGCCAAGACCCCAGCGGGGGGTACAATGAGCAGTTCTTC
TRBV2,-,TRBJ2-2,-,CASRLLAGPGELFF,TGTGCCAGCAGACTTCTAGCTGGTCCCGGGGAGCTGTTTTTT
TRBV7-8,-,TRBJ1-1,-,CASSTQRGTEAFF,TGTGCCAGCAGCACCCAACGGGGTACTGAAGCTTTCTTT
TRBV5-1,few,TRBJ2-7,TRBD1,CASSFDRGRYEQYF,TGCGCCAGCAGCTTCGACAGGGGGCGCTACGAGCAGTACTTC
TRBV5-1,few,TRBJ2-3,-,CASTPTITGVAGDTQYF,TGCGCCAGCACTCCGACTATAACGGGAGTGGCTGGAGATACGCAGTATTTT
TRBV5-1,few,TRBJ2-7,TRBD1,CASSLGQGVVEQYF,TGCGCCAGCAGCTTGGGACAGGGGGTAGTCGAGCAGTACTTC
TRBV6-5,-,TRBJ1-2,TRBD1,CASSYSPGGNYGYTF,TGTGCCAGCAGTTACTCCCCAGGGGGTAACTATGGCTACACCTTC
TRBV19,-,TRBJ1-1,-,CASRGRQNLNTEAFF,TGTGCCAGTAGGGGCAGACAGAATTTGAACACTGAAGCTTTCTTT
TRBV14,-,TRBJ1-5,-,CASSQSQSGQPQHF,TGTGCCAGCAGCCAGAGCCAGAGCGGTCAGCCCCAGCATTTT
TRBV6-5,-,TRBJ1-1,TRBD1,CASSRPGQGAGEAFF,TGTGCCAGCAGCCGTCCGGGACAGGGGGCTGGTGAAGCTTTCTTT